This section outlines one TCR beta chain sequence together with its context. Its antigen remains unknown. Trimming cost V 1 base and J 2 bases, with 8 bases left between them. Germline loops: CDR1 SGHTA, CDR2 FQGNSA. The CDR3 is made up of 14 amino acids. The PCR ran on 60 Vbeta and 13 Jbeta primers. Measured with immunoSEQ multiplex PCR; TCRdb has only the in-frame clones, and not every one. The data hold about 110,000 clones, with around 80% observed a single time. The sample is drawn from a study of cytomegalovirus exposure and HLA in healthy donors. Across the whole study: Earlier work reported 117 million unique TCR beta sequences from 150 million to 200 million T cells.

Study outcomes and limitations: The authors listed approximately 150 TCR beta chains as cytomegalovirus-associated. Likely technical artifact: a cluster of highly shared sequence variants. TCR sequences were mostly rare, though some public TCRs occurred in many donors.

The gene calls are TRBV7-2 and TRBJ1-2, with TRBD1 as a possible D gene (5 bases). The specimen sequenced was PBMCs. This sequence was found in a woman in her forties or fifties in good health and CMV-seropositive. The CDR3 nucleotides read TGTGCCAGCAGCTTAGGTCCAGGGAACTATGGCTACACCTTC. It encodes CASSLGPGNYGYTF.